The 14 T cell receptor beta chains below come from one sample, sequenced in a study of Graves' ophthalmopathy and Graves' hyperthyroidism. RNA served as the template for amplifying TCR beta CDR3 regions. The first round was an RT-PCR with HTBI primers, and the second round was a multiplex PCR. TCRdb itself ran the multiplex PCR reads through MiXCR, one entry per CDR3 protein. This table holds around 40,000 distinct CDR3 sequences, roughly half found once. Sequencing was carried out using peripheral blood. Receptors were obtained from an adult man with Graves' ophthalmopathy.

By proportion, this clonotype is medium-sized. This sequence joins TRBV24-1 and TRBJ2-2; D might be TRBD1 (6 bases). V gave up 3 bases and J gave up 5 bases, with 12 bases separating them. The CDR3 covers 15 residues. The V gene's germline CDR1 is KGHDR and CDR2 SFDVKD. The CDR3 here is CATSDRHQGTGELFF. DNA for the CDR3: TGTGCCACCAGTGATCGGCATCAGGGGACCGGGGAGCTGTTTTTT.

The chain couples TRBV7-9 to TRBJ2-3; tentatively, D is TRBD2 (6 bases). This CDR3 is built from 17 residues. The germline V and J ends were trimmed by 4 bases and 2 bases, with 19 bases remaining between them. Germline assignment: CDR1 SEHNR and CDR2 FQNEAQ (reference sequence). Here the CDR3 reads CASSSGLRGTITDTQYF. The CDR3 bases are TGTGCCAGCAGCTCGGGACTGAGAGGGACGATCACAGATACGCAGTATTTT.

This clonotype came up many times. V and J are TRBV5-1 and TRBJ2-1; 11 bases are shared with TRBD1. Trimming at V came to 4 bases and at J to 8 bases, leaving 14 bases not matched to a gene. Per germline, CDR1 SGHRS and CDR2 YFSETQ. The CDR3 runs 17 residues. The CDR3 loop reads CASSVSSFGTGGDEQFF. The CDR3 bases are TGCGCCAGCAGCGTATCATCTTTTGGGACAGGGGGAGATGAGCAGTTCTTC.

CDR3 residues: CASSEGGSYEQYF. DNA for the CDR3: TGTGCCAGCAGTGAAGGGGGATCCTACGAGCAGTACTTC. The chain links TRBV2 to TRBJ2-7; D gene unclear. Per germline, CDR1 SNHLY and CDR2 FYNNEI. The CDR3 length is 13 residues. With 1 base removed from V and 1 base from J, the gap between germline ends came to 5 bases.

Many counts were recorded for this clonotype. The V call is TRBV19, the J call TRBJ1-1, with D possibly matching TRBD1 (5 bases). CDR3 length: 13 amino acids. Germline V CDR1 and CDR2: LNHDA, SQIVND (reference sequence). The V gene lost 7 bases and the J gene lost 1 base, with 10 bases spanning the gap. The CDR3 protein is CASTQTGNTEAFF. The CDR3 DNA reads as TGTGCCAGTACCCAAACAGGGAACACTGAAGCTTTCTTT.

In this sample, this clonotype turned up many times. V is TRBV20-1 and J is TRBJ1-1; TRBD1 might be the D (5 bases). The CDR3 totals 13 residues. Trimming left V 5 bases short and J 1 base short, with 11 bases between. Looked up from germline, CDR1 is DFQATT and CDR2 is SNEGSKA (reference sequence). The CDR3 reads CSAVDSPNTEAFF. Here the CDR3 DNA reads TGCAGTGCTGTAGACAGCCCGAACACTGAAGCTTTCTTT.

This clonotype was counted at least ten times. This chain joins TRBV24-1 and TRBJ2-5, with 8 bases matching TRBD2. Germline CDR1 KGHDR, CDR2 SFDVKD. This CDR3 is 16 amino acids long. V dropped 6 bases and J dropped 4; count of bases not matched to a gene: 12. CDR3: CATSSGGQTLSETQYF. CDR3 coding DNA: TGTGCCACCAGTTCGGGGGGGCAAACCCTTTCAGAGACCCAGTACTTC.

This clonotype was seen at least ten times. This rearrangement joins TRBV5-8 to TRBJ2-1, with D possibly matching TRBD1 (6 bases). Trimming cost V 3 bases and J 8 bases, with 6 bases left between them. The germline V gene has CDR1 SGHTS and CDR2 YDEGEE. The CDR3 extends over 11 amino acids. The CDR3 DNA follows: TGTGCCAGCAGCTGGGGGCATGAGCAGTTCTTC. Translating it yields CASSWGHEQFF.

This clonotype was picked up many times. The V gene is TRBV11-3, the J gene TRBJ2-3, with TRBD1 matching over 8 bases. Per the germline V gene, CDR1 is SGHNT and CDR2 is YENEEA. This CDR3 has 15 amino acids. Trimming at V came to 2 bases and at J to 2 bases, leaving 3 bases not matched to a gene. The CDR3 region has the DNA TGTGCCAGCAGCTTAAGGACAGGGCTCACAGATACGCAGTATTTT. Protein sequence: CASSLRTGLTDTQYF. Based on the CDR3 plus reference TRBV11-3 and TRBJ2-3, the full variable domain is EAGVVQSPRYKIIEKKQPVAFWCNPISGHNTLYWYLQNLGQGPELLIRYENEEAVDDSQLPKDRFSAERLKGVDSTLKIQPAELGDSAVYLCASSLRTGLTDTQYFGPGTRLTVL.

The table lists this clonotype with many counts. The chain employs TRBV6-6 and TRBJ1-2; D gene unclear. Per the germline V gene, CDR1 is MNHNY and CDR2 is SVGAGI (reference sequence). This CDR3 is 12 amino acids long. V was pared by 2 bases and J by 5 bases, with 6 bases between. DNA of the CDR3: TGTGCCAGCAGTTACGCTACGTATGGCTACACCTTC. Amino acid sequence: CASSYATYGYTF.

This clonotype was seen at least ten times. The rearrangement uses TRBV20-1 and TRBJ2-6; D gene unclear. The germline V and J ends were trimmed by 1 base and 0 bases, with 7 bases remaining between them. In germline, CDR1 is DFQATT, CDR2 SNEGSKA (reference sequence). This CDR3 has 15 residues. The CDR3 nucleotides read TGCAGTGCTAGAGGATCCGGCTCTGGGGCCAACGTCCTGACTTTC. Translated, it gives CSARGSGSGANVLTF.

Ten or more counts support this clonotype. J is TRBJ1-5 and V is TRBV7-2; D is possibly TRBD1 (5 bases). V dropped 3 bases and J dropped 6 bases, with 15 bases sitting between them. Germline CDR1 and CDR2: SGHTA and FQGNSA. The CDR3 consists of 15 residues. CDR3 loop: CASSFVSGGAQPQHF. The CDR3 DNA reads as TGTGCCAGCAGCTTCGTGTCGGGTGGGGCTCAGCCCCAGCATTTT. Looking up the rest from reference TRBV7-2 and TRBJ1-5 gives the full variable domain: GAGVSQSPSNKVTEKGKDVELRCDPISGHTALYWYRQSLGQGLEFLIYFQGNSAPDKSGLPSDRFSAERTGGSVSTLTIQRTQQEDSAVYLCASSFVSGGAQPQHFGDGTRLSIL.

The V gene is TRBV10-3, the J gene TRBJ1-2, with D maybe TRBD1 (6 bases). Germline CDR1 and CDR2: ENHRY and SYGVKD. Trimming left V 9 bases short and J 2 bases short, with 13 bases between. The CDR3 consists of 13 residues. CDR3 loop: CAIQGTYNYGYTF. In DNA, the CDR3 is TGTGCCATTCAGGGGACCTACAACTATGGCTACACCTTC.

The table lists this clonotype with a few counts. The V and J genes are TRBV7-6 and TRBJ1-1; no clear D. V was clipped by 6 bases and J by 5 bases, with 13 bases between them. Germline-derived CDR1 and CDR2 are SGHVS and FNYEAQ. The CDR3 spans 13 residues. As DNA, the CDR3 is TGTGCCAGCAGTGGAGGAAGAGAGACTGAAGCTTTCTTT. It specifies CASSGGRETEAFF.